The present T cell receptor (beta chain) was sequenced within a study of T-cell memory formation after mild COVID-19. Germline CDR1 is LGHDT and CDR2 is YNNKEL (reference sequence). Trimming removed 3 bases at V and 4 bases at J, with 14 bases between. The CDR3 contains 15 residues. A single record per CDR3 protein comes from TCRdb applying MiXCR to the 5' RACE reads. The table has 550,000 to 700,000 distinct CDR3 sequences, about a sixth seen once. Material: PBMCs or a T cell subset sorted from them (not recorded which). The V gene is TRBV3-1, the J gene TRBJ2-3, with D perhaps TRBD2 (5 bases). The sequence came from an adult woman who had mild COVID-19 (a few samples of this study predate the infection). Cell type and time point are not known. The CDR3 here is CASSQEDSRPDTQYF. CDR3 DNA: TGTGCCAGCAGCCAGGAGGACTCAAGGCCAGATACGCAGTATTTT.